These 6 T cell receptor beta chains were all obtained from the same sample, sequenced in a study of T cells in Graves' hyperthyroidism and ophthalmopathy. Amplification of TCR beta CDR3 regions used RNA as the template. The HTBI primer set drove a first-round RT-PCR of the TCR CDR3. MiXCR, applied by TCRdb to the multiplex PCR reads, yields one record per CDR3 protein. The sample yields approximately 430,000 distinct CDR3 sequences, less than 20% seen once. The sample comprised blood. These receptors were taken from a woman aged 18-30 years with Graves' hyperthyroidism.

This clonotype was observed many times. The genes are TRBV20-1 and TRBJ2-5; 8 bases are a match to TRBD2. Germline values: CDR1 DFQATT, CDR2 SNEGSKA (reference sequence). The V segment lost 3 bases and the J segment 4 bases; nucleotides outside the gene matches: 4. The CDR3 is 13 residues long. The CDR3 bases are TGCAGTGCTAGCGGGGGGGCCGGAGAGACCCAGTACTTC. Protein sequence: CSASGGAGETQYF.

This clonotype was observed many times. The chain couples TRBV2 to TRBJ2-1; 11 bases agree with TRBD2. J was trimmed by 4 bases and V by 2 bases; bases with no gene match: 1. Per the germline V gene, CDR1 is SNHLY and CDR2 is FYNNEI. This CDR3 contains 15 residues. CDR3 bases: TGTGCCAGCAGTGAACTAGCGGGGGGTTACAATGAGCAGTTCTTC. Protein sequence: CASSELAGGYNEQFF.

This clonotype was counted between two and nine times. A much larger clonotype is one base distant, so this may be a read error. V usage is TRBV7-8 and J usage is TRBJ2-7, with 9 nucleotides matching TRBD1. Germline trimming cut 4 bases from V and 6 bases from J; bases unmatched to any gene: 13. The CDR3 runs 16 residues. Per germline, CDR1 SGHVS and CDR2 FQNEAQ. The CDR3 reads CASSSVQGGQGCEQYF. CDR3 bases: TGTGCCAGCAGCTCCGTCCAAGGGGGACAGGGCTGCGAGCAGTACTTC.

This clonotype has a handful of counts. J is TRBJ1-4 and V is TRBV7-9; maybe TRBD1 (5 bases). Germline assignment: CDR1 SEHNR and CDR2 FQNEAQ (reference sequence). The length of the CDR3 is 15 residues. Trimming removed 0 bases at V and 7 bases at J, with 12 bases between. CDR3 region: CASSLATGQVEKLFF. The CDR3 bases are TGTGCCAGCAGCTTAGCAACGGGGCAGGTTGAAAAACTGTTTTTT.

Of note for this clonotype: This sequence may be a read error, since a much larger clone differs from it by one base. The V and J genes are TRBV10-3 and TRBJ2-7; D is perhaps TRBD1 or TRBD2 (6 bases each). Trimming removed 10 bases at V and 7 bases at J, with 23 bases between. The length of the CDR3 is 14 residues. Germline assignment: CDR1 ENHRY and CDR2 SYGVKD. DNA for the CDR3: TGTGCCACCACTCACCCGGGGGCGCGAGAGGAGCAGTACTTC. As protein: CATTHPGAREEQYF.

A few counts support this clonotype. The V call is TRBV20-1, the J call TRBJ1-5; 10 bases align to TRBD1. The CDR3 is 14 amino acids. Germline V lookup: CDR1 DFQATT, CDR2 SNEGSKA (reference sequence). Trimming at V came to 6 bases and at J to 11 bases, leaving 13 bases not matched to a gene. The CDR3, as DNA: TGCAGTGCCCACCTTGGACAGGGGGGAAAGGCCCAGCATTTT. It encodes CSAHLGQGGKAQHF.